This T cell receptor beta chain was identified in a study of blood T cell repertoires in COVID-19. Whole-study context: Specimens from acute and convalescent COVID-19 originated in the United States, Italy and Spain. The analysed material was cDNA or gDNA that came from T cells, B-cell-depleted T cells, or PBMCs.

With 1 base removed from V and 7 bases from J, the gap between germline ends came to 11 bases. The CDR3 is made up of 14 amino acids. The germline gives CDR1 LNHDA, CDR2 SQIVND (reference sequence). Per the study methods: Estimated nucleated cell counts came from reference gene primer amplification. The assay was immunoSEQ multiplex PCR, and TCRdb's table has in-frame clones only and misses some. For V, J and clone size, that table is used; D and trimming come from the DNA. The sample includes some 260,000 clones, over 75% of them seen just once. This clonotype originated in a woman in her thirties or forties who had recovered from COVID-19. The V gene is TRBV19, the J gene TRBJ2-4; possible D gene TRBD2, 6 bases. Sequencing was done on a sample of peripheral blood. The CDR3 sequence: CASSIAGTLNIQYF. Here the CDR3 DNA reads TGTGCCAGTAGTATAGCTGGGACTTTGAACATTCAGTACTTC.